Below, 26 T cell receptor beta chains from the same sample are listed, as sequenced in a study of blood T cell repertoires in COVID-19. The repertoire was sequenced with immunoSEQ multiplex PCR; TCRdb's copy has only in-frame clones and lacks some. The table records 110,000 or so clones, about 85% of them present only once. The sample taken for sequencing was peripheral blood. These receptors originate from a human donor in a cohort sampled during active COVID-19.

The CDR3 nucleotides read TGTGCCAGCAGCACACAGGGTACTAATTACGAGCAGTACTTC. This translates into CASSTQGTNYEQYF. The chain joins TRBV5-5 to TRBJ2-7; D is perhaps TRBD1 (6 bases). The CDR3 has 14 amino acids. Germline V gene sequence: CDR1 SGHKS, CDR2 YYEKEE (reference sequence). V was cut by 4 bases and J by 4 bases, with 15 bases left in between.

The gene calls are TRBV11-2 and TRBJ2-1, with D possibly TRBD2 on 5 matching bases. Trimming removed 5 bases at V and 9 bases at J, with 11 bases between. The CDR3 is 12 residues long. Germline loops: CDR1 SGHAT, CDR2 FQNNGV. CDR3 residues: CASSGRGSEQFF. DNA for the CDR3: TGTGCCAGCAGCGGACGGGGTTCTGAGCAGTTCTTC.

The J gene is TRBJ1-5, the V gene TRBV19; possible D gene TRBD1, 6 bases. In germline, CDR1 is LNHDA, CDR2 SQIVND (reference sequence). CDR3 length: 15 residues. Trimming shortened V by 1 base and J by 3 bases, and 10 bases separated the two germline ends. This chain's CDR3 is CASSIGGQYNQPQHF. CDR3 coding DNA: TGTGCCAGTAGTATAGGTGGACAGTACAATCAGCCCCAGCATTTT.

This clone has a handful of counts. The gene calls are TRBV6-5 and TRBJ2-5; 9 bases are a match to TRBD1. Germline V CDR1 and CDR2: MNHEY, SVGAGI. V shed 6 bases and J 4 bases; nucleotides not matched to a gene: 6. The CDR3 is 14 amino acids. The CDR3 region has the DNA TGTGCCAGCAGAGTGGACAGGGGAGGAGAGACCCAGTACTTC. Translation gives CASRVDRGGETQYF.

CDR3 bases: TGCGCCAGCAGCCAAGATTCGGGGGATGCAACCGGGGAGCTGTTTTTT. Its protein product is CASSQDSGDATGELFF. The rearrangement joins TRBV4-3 to TRBJ2-2, with D tentatively TRBD2 (6 bases). Germline V gene lookup returns CDR1 LGHNA and CDR2 YSLEER. Deletions cut 0 bases from V and 5 bases from J, with 13 bases between. CDR3 size: 16 residues.

The chain uses TRBV6-2 or TRBV6-3 and TRBJ2-7; TRBD2 aligns across 8 bases. The V gene's germline CDR1 is MNHEY and CDR2 SVGEGT. This CDR3 region has 15 residues. V shed 3 bases and J 0 bases; nucleotides not matched to a gene: 4. In nucleotides, the CDR3 is TGTGCCAGCAGTTATCCGGGAGGGAGCTCCTACGAGCAGTACTTC. Its protein is CASSYPGGSSYEQYF.

The V call is TRBV28, the J call TRBJ1-5, with 9 bases that match TRBD1. Per germline, CDR1 MDHEN and CDR2 SYDVKM. Trimming took 7 bases from V and 3 from J; bases not matched to a gene: 10. The length of the CDR3 is 16 residues. CDR3 sequence: CASITGGAGSNQPQHF. The CDR3 DNA sequence: TGTGCCAGCATAACAGGGGGCGCAGGATCCAATCAGCCCCAGCATTTT.

The chain uses TRBV13 and TRBJ1-4, with 7 nucleotides matching TRBD1. The CDR3 consists of 14 residues. The V gene's germline CDR1 is PRHDT and CDR2 FYEKMQ (reference sequence). V shed 5 bases, J shed 4 bases, and the junction held 4 bases outside the gene matches. CDR3 sequence reads: CASSKGQRNEKLFF. The CDR3 DNA reads as TGTGCCAGCAGCAAGGGACAGCGTAATGAAAAACTGTTTTTT.

The chain has TRBV6-5 and TRBJ1-1; no definite D call. This CDR3 contains 16 residues. Germline CDR1 MNHEY, CDR2 SVGAGI. The V end was cut by 0 bases, the J end by 5 bases, with 16 bases between. Here the CDR3 DNA reads TGTGCCAGCAGTTACTCGATTCCAGGCGCGGGGACTGAAGCTTTCTTT. Translation: CASSYSIPGAGTEAFF.

This clone was picked up one time. The V gene is TRBV6-6, the J gene TRBJ1-1, with 8 bases lining up with TRBD1. The germline V gene has CDR1 MNHNY and CDR2 SVGAGI (reference sequence). The CDR3 has 15 residues. After removal of 2 bases from V and 3 bases from J, the junction contained 5 bases not matched to a gene. Here the CDR3 DNA reads TGTGCCAGCAGTTACAGGACAGGGACGGACACTGAAGCTTTCTTT. This codes for CASSYRTGTDTEAFF.

This chain links TRBV18 with TRBJ1-2, with TRBD1 matching over 7 bases. CDR3 length: 14 residues. V gave up 5 bases and J gave up 5 bases; unmatched junction bases: 8. CDR1 and CDR2 (germline): KGHSH, LQKENI. The CDR3 DNA follows: TGTGCCAGCTCAGCGTCGGACAGGACTTATGGCTACACCTTC. Translation: CASSASDRTYGYTF. Full variable domain (missing parts from reference TRBV18 and TRBJ1-2): NAGVMQNPRHLVRRRGQEARLRCSPMKGHSHVYWYRQLPEEGLKFMVYLQKENIIDESGMPKERFSAEFPKEGPSILRIQQVVRGDSAAYFCASSASDRTYGYTFGSGTRLTVV.

This chain links TRBV15 with TRBJ2-1, with D possibly matching TRBD1 (6 bases). Germline V gene lookup returns CDR1 LNHNV and CDR2 YYDKDF (reference sequence). The germline V and J ends were trimmed by 1 base and 10 bases, with 11 bases remaining between them. The CDR3 runs to 13 residues. The CDR3 spells CATSRVSTGEQFF. The CDR3 coding sequence is TGTGCCACCAGCAGAGTTAGTACAGGGGAGCAGTTCTTC.

CDR3 nucleotides: TGTGCCAGCAGCCCTGGACAGGCGATCACCATATATTTT. It is translated as CASSPGQAITIYF. V gene TRBV7-2 combines with J gene TRBJ1-3; TRBD1 agrees at 7 bases. V was clipped by 5 bases and J by 9 bases; unmatched bases: 7. Germline CDR1 and CDR2: SGHTA and FQGNSA. The CDR3 length is 13 residues.

This clone was recorded only once. V and J are TRBV7-2 and TRBJ1-2; a possible D gene is TRBD1 (6 bases). Between the trimmed V and J ends, which lost 3 bases and 10 bases, there was a span of 15 bases. The CDR3 spans 13 residues. Germline V lookup: CDR1 SGHTA, CDR2 FQGNSA. The CDR3 reads CASSFHNRVAYTF. DNA of the CDR3: TGTGCCAGCAGCTTCCATAACAGGGTTGCCTACACCTTC.

In this sample, this clone turned up a few times. V usage is TRBV9 and J usage is TRBJ1-1; D perhaps matches TRBD1 (5 bases). The CDR3 totals 13 residues. Germline V gives CDR1 SGDLS, CDR2 YYNGEE. The V and J ends lost 4 bases and 3 bases respectively, with 10 bases between them. The CDR3 region has the DNA TGTGCCAGCAGCTTTAGACAGCACACTGAAGCTTTCTTT. Its protein product is CASSFRQHTEAFF.

The chain uses TRBV27 and TRBJ2-5; no clear D. The CDR3 totals 14 residues. Germline V gene lookup returns CDR1 MNHEY and CDR2 SMNVEV (reference sequence). Trimming took 1 base from V and 5 from J, leaving 11 bases between them. The CDR3 nucleotides read TGTGCCAGCAGTTTATATCAGGCTTCGGAGACCCAGTACTTC. This translates into CASSLYQASETQYF.

This sequence joins TRBV10-3 and TRBJ1-1; no clear D. Germline V gene lookup returns CDR1 ENHRY and CDR2 SYGVKD. The ends were cut back, 5 bases at V and 1 base at J, with 11 bases in the middle. CDR3 length: 14 amino acids. Written as DNA, the CDR3 is TGTGCCATCAGTTTGAATCCGGGGAACACTGAAGCTTTCTTT. Protein product: CAISLNPGNTEAFF.

The chain carries TRBV11-2 and TRBJ2-3; 8 nucleotides match TRBD1. V gave up 5 bases and J gave up 8 bases; unmatched junction bases: 6. The length of the CDR3 is 13 residues. In germline, CDR1 is SGHAT, CDR2 FQNNGV. This CDR3 reads CASSGLTGATQYF. The CDR3 DNA sequence: TGTGCCAGCAGCGGCCTGACAGGGGCTACGCAGTATTTT.

CDR3 DNA: TGTGCCAGCGGCAGGGCCTGGGGCTATGGCTACACCTTC. As protein: CASGRAWGYGYTF. The rearrangement links TRBV2 to TRBJ1-2, with D maybe TRBD1 (5 bases). CDR1 SNHLY and CDR2 FYNNEI come from the germline V gene. V was shortened by 8 bases and J by 4 bases, with 14 bases between the two germline ends. The CDR3 runs 13 residues.

The chain uses TRBV12-3 or TRBV12-4 and TRBJ1-1, with D possibly matching TRBD1 (5 bases). The CDR3 spans 12 residues. Between the trimmed V and J ends, which lost 6 bases and 8 bases, there was a span of 13 bases. CDR3 DNA: TGTGCCAGCAGGGTTTCGCAGGGAGAAGCTTTCTTT. It yields the protein CASRVSQGEAFF.

The gene calls are TRBV5-5 and TRBJ1-5; weak D call: TRBD1 (5 bases). The ends were cut back, 4 bases at V and 7 bases at J, with 18 bases in the middle. The CDR3 length is 15 residues. Germline V CDR1 and CDR2: SGHKS, YYEKEE (reference sequence). Written as DNA, the CDR3 is TGTGCCAGCAGCCCAACGGGGGGGGTCGGGCAGCCCCAGCATTTT. It specifies CASSPTGGVGQPQHF.

This clone came up once. The rearrangement uses TRBV5-4 and TRBJ2-7; TRBD2 might be the D (5 bases). V was cut by 0 bases and J by 7 bases, with 8 bases left in between. This CDR3 is built from 12 residues. In germline, CDR1 is SGHNT, CDR2 YYREEE (reference sequence). The CDR3 is CASSLDGEEQYF. The CDR3 DNA reads as TGTGCCAGCAGCTTGGACGGGGAGGAGCAGTACTTC.

This clone was recorded once. The chain uses TRBV7-2 and TRBJ1-5, with 7 bases lining up with TRBD1. The CDR3 is 15 amino acids. Germline CDR1 and CDR2: SGHTA and FQGNSA. The ends lost 0 bases at V and 4 bases at J; junction bases unmatched: 3. CDR3 sequence: CASSLAGQMNQPQHF. The CDR3 coding sequence is TGTGCCAGCAGCTTAGCGGGACAGATGAATCAGCCCCAGCATTTT.

This clone appeared a few times. V usage is TRBV7-2 and J usage is TRBJ2-1, with 8 positions matching TRBD2. V lost 0 bases to trimming and J lost 8 bases; unmatched junction nucleotides: 6. There are 15 residues in the CDR3. Germline loops: CDR1 SGHTA, CDR2 FQGNSA. CDR3 residues: CASSLAPGLGYEQFF. The CDR3 DNA reads TGTGCCAGCAGCTTAGCCCCGGGACTAGGATATGAGCAGTTCTTC.

The chain carries TRBV5-1 and TRBJ1-2; TRBD1 aligns across 7 bases. The CDR3 covers 16 residues. Germline V gene sequence: CDR1 SGHRS, CDR2 YFSETQ. V lost 0 bases, J lost 7 bases, and 12 bases stayed unmatched. DNA for the CDR3: TGCGCCAGCAGCTTGGGGGACAGTTGGGCTTCGGGTGGCTACACCTTC. Amino acid sequence: CASSLGDSWASGGYTF.

This clone was observed a single time. V usage is TRBV13 and J usage is TRBJ1-2, with TRBD1 matching 11 bases. The CDR3 has 13 amino acids. Germline V lookup: CDR1 PRHDT, CDR2 FYEKMQ (reference sequence). With 5 bases clipped from V and 6 bases from J, the junction kept 2 bases outside the gene matches. CDR3 nucleotides: TGTGCCAGCAGCGAGGGACAGGGGGATGGCTACACCTTC. Protein: CASSEGQGDGYTF.